The sequence of this T cell receptor beta chain was determined in a study of T cell responses to AZD1222 COVID-19 vaccine. Findings and limits, study-wide: Baseline seropositivity occurred in only a handful of AZD1222 recipients. Donors skewed white British and female; clonal diversity was possibly underestimated.

Trimming pared 4 bases from V and 4 bases from J, leaving 14 bases between. CDR1 is LGHNA and CDR2 is YSLEER in the germline V gene. This CDR3 spans 15 amino acids. Repertoires were generated with immunoSEQ multiplex PCR, while TCRdb's copy carries only in-frame clones and drops some. Of fewer than 120,000 clones detected, 81% appear once; the ten largest clones hold roughly 4.5%. With respect to this clone: The antigen remains unidentified.

The chain has TRBV4-3 and TRBJ2-1; no definite D call. Sequenced here: peripheral blood, sampled on day 0 of AZD1222 vaccination. This sequence was found in an adult in good health. The CDR3 DNA reads TGCGCCAGCAGCCTATCGTCGACCAAGTACAATGAGCAGTTCTTC. Translating gives CASSLSSTKYNEQFF.